This TCR beta chain was recovered during a study of blood T cells in healthy people across ages. A remark on this clonotype: Compared with germline, one end of the junction differs, possibly owing to a read error.

The use of a sample-barcoded 5' primer and a J-beta primer mix characterized a second PCR of about 7 to 12 cycles. Via MiXCR, TCRdb re-called the 5' RACE reads, giving one row per CDR3 protein. The sample shows some 640,000 distinct CDR3 sequences, around 45% of them seen only once. The CDR3 is made up of 14 amino acids. The germline V gene has CDR1 SGHAT and CDR2 FQNNGV. The chain recombines TRBV11-2 with TRBJ1-1, with D possibly TRBD1 on 6 matching bases. This clonotype was sampled from a woman aged 60-70 years in good health. Sequenced input: blood. For the CDR3, the DNA is TGTGCCAGCAGCCTAACAGGGTCGGACACTGGAGCTTTCTTT. Its protein product is CASSLTGSDTGAFF.